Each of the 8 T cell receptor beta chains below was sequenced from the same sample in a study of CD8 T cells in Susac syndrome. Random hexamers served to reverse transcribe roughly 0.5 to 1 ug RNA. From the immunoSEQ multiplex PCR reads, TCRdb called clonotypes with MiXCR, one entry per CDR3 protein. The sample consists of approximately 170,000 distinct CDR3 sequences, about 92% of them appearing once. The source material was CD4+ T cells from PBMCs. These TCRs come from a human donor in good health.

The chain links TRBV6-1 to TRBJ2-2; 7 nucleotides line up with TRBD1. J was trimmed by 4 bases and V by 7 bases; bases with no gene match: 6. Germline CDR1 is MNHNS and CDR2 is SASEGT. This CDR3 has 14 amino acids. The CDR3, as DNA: TGTGCCAGCACTAAGGGGGCGAGCACCGGGGAGCTGTTTTTT. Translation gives CASTKGASTGELFF.

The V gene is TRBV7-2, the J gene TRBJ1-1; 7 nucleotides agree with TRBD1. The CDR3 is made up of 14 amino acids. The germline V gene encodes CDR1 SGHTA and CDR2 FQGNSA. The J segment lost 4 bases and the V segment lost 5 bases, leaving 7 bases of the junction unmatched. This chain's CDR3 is CASSRTTGLTEAFF. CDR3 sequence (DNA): TGTGCCAGCAGCCGGACGACAGGGCTCACTGAAGCTTTCTTT.

The CDR3 loop reads CASRGLPLQYTF. CDR3 sequence (DNA): TGTGCCAGCAGAGGACTCCCTTTACAGTACACCTTC. V is TRBV2 and J is TRBJ1-2; D not certain. Trimming removed 6 bases at V and 11 bases at J, with 16 bases between. The V gene's germline CDR1 is SNHLY and CDR2 FYNNEI. The CDR3 is 12 amino acids.

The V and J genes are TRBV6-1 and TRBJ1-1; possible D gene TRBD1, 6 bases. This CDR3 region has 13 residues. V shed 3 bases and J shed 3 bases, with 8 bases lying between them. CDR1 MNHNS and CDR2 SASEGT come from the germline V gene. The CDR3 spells CASSDRGDTEAFF. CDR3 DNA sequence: TGTGCCAGCAGTGACAGGGGTGACACTGAAGCTTTCTTT.

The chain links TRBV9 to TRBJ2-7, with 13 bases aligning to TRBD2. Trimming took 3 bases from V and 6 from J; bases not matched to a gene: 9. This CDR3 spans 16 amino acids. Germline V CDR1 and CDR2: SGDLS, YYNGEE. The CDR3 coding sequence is TGTGCCAGCAGCGCCGGCGGACTAGCGGGAGTAGGCGAGCAGTACTTC. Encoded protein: CASSAGGLAGVGEQYF.

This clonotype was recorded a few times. The CDR3 DNA reads as TGTGCCAGCTCAACGGGCCAGAACACCGGGGAGCTGTTTTTT. Amino acid sequence: CASSTGQNTGELFF. The chain links TRBV18 to TRBJ2-2, with no clear D. The CDR3 runs 14 residues. The V gene's germline CDR1 is KGHSH and CDR2 LQKENI. Trimming removed 5 bases from V and 1 base from J, with 8 bases in between.

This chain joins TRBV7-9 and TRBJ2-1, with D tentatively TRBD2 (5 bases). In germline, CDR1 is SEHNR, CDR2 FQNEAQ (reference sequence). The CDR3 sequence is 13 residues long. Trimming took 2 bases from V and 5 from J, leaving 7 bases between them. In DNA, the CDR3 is TGTGCCAGCAGCTTATCAGCGGACAATGAGCAGTTCTTC. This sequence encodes CASSLSADNEQFF.

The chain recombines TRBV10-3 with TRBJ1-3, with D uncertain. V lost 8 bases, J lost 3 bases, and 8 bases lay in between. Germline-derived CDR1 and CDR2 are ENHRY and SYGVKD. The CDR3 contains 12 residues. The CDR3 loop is CAIGVGGNTIYF. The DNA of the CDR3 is TGTGCCATCGGGGTTGGTGGAAACACCATATATTTT.